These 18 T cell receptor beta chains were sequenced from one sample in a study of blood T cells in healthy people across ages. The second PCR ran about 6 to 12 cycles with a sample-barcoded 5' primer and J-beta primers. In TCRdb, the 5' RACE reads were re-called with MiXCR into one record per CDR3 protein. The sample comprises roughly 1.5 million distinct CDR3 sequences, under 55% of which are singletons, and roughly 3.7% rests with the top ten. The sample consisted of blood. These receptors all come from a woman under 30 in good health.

The DNA for the CDR3 is TGCAGTGCTCTACAGGGTCCTAATCAGCCCCAGCATTTT. It specifies CSALQGPNQPQHF. The chain joins TRBV20-1 to TRBJ1-5; D might be TRBD1 (6 bases). Trimming took off 5 bases at V and 4 bases at J, with 12 bases between the two ends. In germline, CDR1 is DFQATT, CDR2 SNEGSKA (reference sequence). CDR3 length: 13 amino acids.

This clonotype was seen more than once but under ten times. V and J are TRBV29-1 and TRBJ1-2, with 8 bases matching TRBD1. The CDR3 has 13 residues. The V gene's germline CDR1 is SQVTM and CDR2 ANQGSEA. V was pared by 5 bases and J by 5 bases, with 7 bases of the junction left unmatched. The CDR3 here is CSVWGQGAYGYTF. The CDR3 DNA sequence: TGCAGCGTTTGGGGGCAGGGGGCATATGGCTACACCTTC.

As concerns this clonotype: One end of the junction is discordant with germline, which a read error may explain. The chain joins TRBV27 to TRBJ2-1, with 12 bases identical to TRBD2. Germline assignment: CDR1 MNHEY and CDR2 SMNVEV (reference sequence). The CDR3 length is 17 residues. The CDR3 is CASSWILAGGPYNEQFF. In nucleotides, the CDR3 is TGTGCCAGTAGTTGGATTCTAGCGGGAGGGCCTTACAATGAGCAGTTCTTC.

CDR3: CASSLVNRETEAFF. DNA for the CDR3: TGTGCCAGCAGCTTAGTTAACAGGGAAACTGAAGCTTTCTTT. This rearrangement joins TRBV11-2 to TRBJ1-1, with D perhaps matching TRBD1 (6 bases). Trimming cost V 1 base and J 5 bases, with 11 bases left between them. Germline V lookup: CDR1 SGHAT, CDR2 FQNNGV. CDR3 length: 14 amino acids.

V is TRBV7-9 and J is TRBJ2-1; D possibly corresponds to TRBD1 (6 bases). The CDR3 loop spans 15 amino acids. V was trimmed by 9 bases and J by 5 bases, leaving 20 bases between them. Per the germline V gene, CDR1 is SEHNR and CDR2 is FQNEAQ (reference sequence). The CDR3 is CARSVGQGPDNEQFF. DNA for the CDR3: TGTGCCAGGAGCGTAGGCCAGGGGCCAGACAATGAGCAGTTCTTC.

As DNA, the CDR3 is TGTGCCAGCTCACCACCGTCTGGGGCCTACGAGCAGTACTTC. Encoded protein: CASSPPSGAYEQYF. V gene TRBV18 combines with J gene TRBJ2-5; D unresolved. The J call may not be correct, given that the DNA end is closer to TRBJ2-7. CDR3 length: 14 residues. Germline V lookup: CDR1 KGHSH, CDR2 LQKENI.

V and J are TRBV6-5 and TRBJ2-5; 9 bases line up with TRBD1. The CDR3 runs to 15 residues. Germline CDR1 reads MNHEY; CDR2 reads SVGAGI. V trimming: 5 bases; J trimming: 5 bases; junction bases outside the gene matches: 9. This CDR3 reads CASSNLGQGDETQYF. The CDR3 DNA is TGTGCCAGCAGTAACCTGGGACAGGGAGATGAGACCCAGTACTTC.

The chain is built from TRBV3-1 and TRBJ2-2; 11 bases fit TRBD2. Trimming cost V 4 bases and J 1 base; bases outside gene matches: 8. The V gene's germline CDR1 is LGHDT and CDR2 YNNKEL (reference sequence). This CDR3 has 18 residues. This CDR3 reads CASSLYGTSGLNTGELFF. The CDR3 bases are TGTGCCAGCAGCCTCTACGGGACTAGCGGATTGAACACCGGGGAGCTGTTTTTT.

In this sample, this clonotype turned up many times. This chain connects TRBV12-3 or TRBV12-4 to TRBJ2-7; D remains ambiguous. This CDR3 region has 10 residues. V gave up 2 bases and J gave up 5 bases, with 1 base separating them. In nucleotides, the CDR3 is TGTGCCAGCAGTTTAAACGAGCAGTACTTC. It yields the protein CASSLNEQYF.

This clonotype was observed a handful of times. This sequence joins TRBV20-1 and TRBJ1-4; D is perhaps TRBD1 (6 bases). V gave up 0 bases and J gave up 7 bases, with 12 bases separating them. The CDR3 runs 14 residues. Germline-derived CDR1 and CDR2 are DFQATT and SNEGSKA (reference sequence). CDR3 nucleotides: TGCAGTGCTAGAGAAAGGGGGGGCCTTGAAAAACTGTTTTTT. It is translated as CSARERGGLEKLFF.

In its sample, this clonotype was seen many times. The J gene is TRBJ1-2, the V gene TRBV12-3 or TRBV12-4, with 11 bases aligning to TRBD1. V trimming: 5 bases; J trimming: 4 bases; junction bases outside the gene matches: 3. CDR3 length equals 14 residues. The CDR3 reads CASSPGTGGYGYTF. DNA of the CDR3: TGTGCCAGCAGTCCCGGGACAGGGGGCTATGGCTACACCTTC.

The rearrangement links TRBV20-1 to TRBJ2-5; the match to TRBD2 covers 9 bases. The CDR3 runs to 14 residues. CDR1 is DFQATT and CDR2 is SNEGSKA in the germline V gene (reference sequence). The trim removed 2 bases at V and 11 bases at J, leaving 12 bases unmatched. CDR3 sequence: CSARSASGNHEQYF. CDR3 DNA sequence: TGCAGTGCTAGATCGGCTAGCGGGAACCATGAGCAGTACTTC.

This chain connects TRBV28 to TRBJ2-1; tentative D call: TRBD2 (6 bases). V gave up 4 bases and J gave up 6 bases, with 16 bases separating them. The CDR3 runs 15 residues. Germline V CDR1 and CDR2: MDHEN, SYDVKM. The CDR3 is CASSYREYGINEQFF. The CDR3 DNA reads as TGTGCCAGCAGTTACCGGGAGTACGGAATCAATGAGCAGTTCTTC.

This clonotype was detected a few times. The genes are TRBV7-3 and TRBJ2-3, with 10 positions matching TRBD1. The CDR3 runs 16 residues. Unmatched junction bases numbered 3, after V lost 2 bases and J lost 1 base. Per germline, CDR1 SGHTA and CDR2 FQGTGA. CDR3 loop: CASSLSGTGGTDTQYF. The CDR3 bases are TGTGCCAGCAGCTTATCGGGGACAGGGGGCACAGATACGCAGTATTTT. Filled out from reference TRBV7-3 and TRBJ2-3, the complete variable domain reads GAGVSQTPSNKVTEKGKYVELRCDPISGHTALYWYRQSLGQGPEFLIYFQGTGAADDSGLPNDRFFAVRPEGSVSTLKIQRTERGDSAVYLCASSLSGTGGTDTQYFGPGTRLTVL.

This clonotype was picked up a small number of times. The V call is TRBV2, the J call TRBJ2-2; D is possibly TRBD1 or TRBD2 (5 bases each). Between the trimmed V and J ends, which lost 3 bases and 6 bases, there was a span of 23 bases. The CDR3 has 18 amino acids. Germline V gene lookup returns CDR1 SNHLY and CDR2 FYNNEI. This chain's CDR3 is CASSDPSSGPVKSGELFF. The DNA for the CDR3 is TGTGCCAGCAGTGATCCGTCTTCGGGACCCGTCAAATCCGGGGAGCTGTTTTTT.

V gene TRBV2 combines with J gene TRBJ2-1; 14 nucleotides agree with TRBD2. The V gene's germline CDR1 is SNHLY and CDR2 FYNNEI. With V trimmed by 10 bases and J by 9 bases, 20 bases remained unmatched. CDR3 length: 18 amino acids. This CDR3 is CAITNRGTGLAGGTEQFF. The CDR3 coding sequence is TGTGCCATCACGAACAGGGGGACAGGACTAGCGGGAGGAACTGAGCAGTTCTTC.

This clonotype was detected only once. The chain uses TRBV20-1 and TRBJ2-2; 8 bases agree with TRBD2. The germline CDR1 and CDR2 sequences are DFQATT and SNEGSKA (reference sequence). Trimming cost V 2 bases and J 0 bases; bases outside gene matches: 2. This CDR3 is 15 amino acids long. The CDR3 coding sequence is TGCAGTGCTAGACTAGCGGGCGCGAACACCGGGGAGCTGTTTTTT. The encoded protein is CSARLAGANTGELFF.

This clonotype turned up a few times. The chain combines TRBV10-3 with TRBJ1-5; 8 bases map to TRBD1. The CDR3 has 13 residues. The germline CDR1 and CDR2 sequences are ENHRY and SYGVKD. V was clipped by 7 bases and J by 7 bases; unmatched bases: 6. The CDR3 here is CAINDRGGQPQHF. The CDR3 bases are TGTGCCATCAACGACAGGGGTGGGCAGCCCCAGCATTTT.